This T cell receptor beta chain originates from a study of patients and donors after allogeneic stem cell transplantation. This clonotype was found many times. Germline values: CDR1 SGHRS, CDR2 YFSETQ. Trimming left V 0 bases short and J 4 bases short, with 10 bases between. The CDR3 has 14 residues. TCRdb itself ran the RT-PCR reads through MiXCR, one entry per CDR3 protein. The table includes 200,000 to 250,000 distinct CDR3 sequences, approximately 14% detected once. The chain uses TRBV5-1 and TRBJ1-1, with D tentatively TRBD1 (6 bases). The receptor was isolated from a human donor who was either an allogeneic HSCT recipient or a stem cell or donor lymphocyte infusion donor (not recorded which). It is not recorded whose cells these are; they may come from a transplant donor. The sequenced sample was blood, either unsorted or a sorted T cell fraction (not recorded which). This CDR3 reads CASSLVGGPTEAFF. Here the CDR3 DNA reads TGCGCCAGCAGCTTGGTTGGGGGGCCCACTGAAGCTTTCTTT.